This T cell receptor (beta chain) was recovered during a study of blood T cell repertoires in COVID-19. Libraries were prepared by immunoSEQ multiplex PCR; TCRdb keeps only in-frame clonotypes and omits some of them. The sample yields a few hundred thousand clones, approximately 80% seen once. The CDR3 spans 13 residues. V dropped 5 bases and J dropped 10 bases, with 17 bases sitting between them. Germline V gene sequence: CDR1 MDHEN, CDR2 SYDVKM. This TCR was sampled from a man in his forties or fifties with active or convalescent COVID-19. The rearrangement joins TRBV28 to TRBJ1-1; maybe TRBD1 (5 bases). Sequenced sample: peripheral blood. CDR3 amino acids: CASSGNGHPRAFF. In DNA form, the CDR3 reads TGTGCCAGCAGTGGCAACGGACATCCGCGAGCTTTCTTT.